These T cell receptor beta chains were read from a single sample in a study of cytomegalovirus exposure and HLA in healthy donors. Here immunoSEQ multiplex PCR was the method, and the copy in TCRdb shows in-frame clones only, minus some. The table records more than 95,000 clones, about three quarters of them present only once. The sample taken for sequencing was PBMCs. Receptor source: a woman aged 55-70 years in good health and CMV-seropositive. Both conserved end residues are part of each CDR3. A D gene is named only where the DNA matches it firmly. The listing skips clone size in some rows; elsewhere it reads once, few, many or a size class.

>TRBV14|11|.|TRBJ1-1|.
CASSPGSEAFF
TGTGCCAGCAGCCCAGGATCCGAAGCTTTCTTT
>TRBV7-9|16|.|TRBJ2-1|TRBD2
CASSPYGGLGWNEQFF
TGTGCCAGCAGCCCGTATGGGGGACTAGGGTGGAATGAGCAGTTCTTC
>TRBV2|13|.|TRBJ2-5|TRBD2
CASSASGQETQYF
TGTGCCAGCAGTGCTAGCGGCCAAGAGACCCAGTACTTC
>TRBV7-9|13|.|TRBJ2-1|TRBD1
CASSRTGGHEQFF
TGTGCCAGCAGCCGGACAGGGGGCCATGAGCAGTTCTTC
>TRBV19|12|.|TRBJ2-7|.
CASSHSASEQYF
TGTGCCAGTAGTCACTCTGCGAGCGAGCAGTACTTC
>TRBV19|18|.|TRBJ1-2|.
CASSPRGSGLDPLYGYTF
TGTGCCAGTAGCCCTAGGGGGTCAGGGCTTGACCCCCTTTATGGCTACACCTTC
>TRBV5-1|14|once|TRBJ2-2|.
CASSPGRVPGELFF
TGCGCCAGCAGCCCAGGCAGGGTCCCCGGGGAGCTGTTTTTT
>TRBV4-3|18|.|TRBJ2-7|TRBD2
CASSPGVAGGVSSYEQYF
TGCGCCAGCAGCCCCGGGGTAGCGGGGGGGGTTAGTTCCTACGAGCAGTACTTC
>TRBV5-1|15|many|TRBJ2-7|.
CASSPRQDQDYEQYF
TGCGCCAGCAGCCCACGACAGGACCAAGACTACGAGCAGTACTTC
>TRBV19|17|.|TRBJ2-5|.
CASSIGHGPGVIETQYF
TGTGCCAGTAGTATAGGCCACGGCCCAGGGGTAATTGAGACCCAGTACTTC
>TRBV5-1|17|.|TRBJ2-3|TRBD2
CASSLSVSGGFADTQYF
TGCGCCAGCAGCTTGAGTGTGAGCGGGGGGTTCGCAGATACGCAGTATTTT
>TRBV7-8|15|.|TRBJ1-4|.
CATRIADSYNEKLFF
TGTGCCACTCGGATTGCGGACAGTTATAATGAAAAACTGTTTTTT